One sample yielded the 10 T cell receptor beta chains listed below, sequenced in a study of shared clonotypes between healthy human individuals. Assay: immunoSEQ multiplex PCR; the TCRdb copy retains only in-frame clones and omits some. The sample records millions of clones, 85% to 95% being singletons. The specimen sequenced was naive CD4+ T cells sorted from blood. Subset here: CD45RA+ positively selected. The receptors come from a man younger than 35 in good health.

This chain joins TRBV7-9 and TRBJ2-1; 7 bases map to TRBD2. Germline V lookup: CDR1 SEHNR, CDR2 FQNEAQ (reference sequence). The length of the CDR3 is 16 residues. J gave up 9 bases and V 2 bases, and 13 bases lay outside the gene matches. In nucleotides, the CDR3 is TGTGCCAGCAGCTTATTCCGGGGACTATCCCCCTTTGAGCAGTTCTTC. Protein: CASSLFRGLSPFEQFF.

The table lists this clone with a few counts. V usage is TRBV7-2 and J usage is TRBJ2-7; TRBD1 aligns across 11 bases. The CDR3 length is 15 residues. The trim removed 3 bases at V and 2 bases at J, leaving 3 bases unmatched. CDR1 and CDR2 from the germline V gene are SGHTA and FQGNSA. The CDR3 nucleotides are TGTGCCAGCAGCTTCGGGACAGGGGGTACCTACGAGCAGTACTTC. It specifies CASSFGTGGTYEQYF.

The chain is built from TRBV27 and TRBJ2-6; D is undetermined. This CDR3 has 15 amino acids. CDR1 MNHEY and CDR2 SMNVEV come from the germline V gene (reference sequence). Trimming took 5 bases from V and 2 from J, leaving 10 bases between them. The CDR3 sequence is CASSQTVAGANVLTF. CDR3 bases: TGTGCCAGCAGTCAAACAGTAGCTGGGGCCAACGTCCTGACTTTC.

The chain carries TRBV28 and TRBJ1-2; 7 bases are shared with TRBD1. J gave up 2 bases and V 7 bases, and 4 bases lay outside the gene matches. This CDR3 spans 13 amino acids. Germline CDR1 is MDHEN and CDR2 is SYDVKM. CDR3 DNA: TGTGCCAGCAAACGACAGGGAAACTATGGCTACACCTTC. Its translation: CASKRQGNYGYTF.

Regarding this clone: Other DNA sequences of this sample code for an identical CDR3. The rearrangement links TRBV18 to TRBJ1-1; 8 bases map to TRBD1. Germline trimming cut 3 bases from V and 4 bases from J; bases unmatched to any gene: 4. This CDR3 is 14 amino acids long. Germline loops: CDR1 KGHSH, CDR2 LQKENI. The CDR3 DNA reads as TGTGCCAGCTCACCCCAGGGGGCTTCCACTGAAGCTTTCTTT. Protein sequence: CASSPQGASTEAFF.

Comments on this clone: Other DNA variants within this sample encode the same CDR3. The chain recombines TRBV18 with TRBJ2-7; TRBD1 aligns across 8 bases. With 3 bases clipped from V and 2 bases from J, the junction kept 3 bases outside the gene matches. The V gene's germline CDR1 is KGHSH and CDR2 LQKENI. The CDR3 totals 14 residues. CDR3 nucleotide sequence: TGTGCCAGCTCACCGGGACAGGCAACCTACGAGCAGTACTTC. Residues: CASSPGQATYEQYF.

This sequence joins TRBV6-1 and TRBJ1-4; D gene unclear. V lost 6 bases, J lost 0 bases, and 8 bases lay in between. This CDR3 has 14 amino acids. Germline assignment: CDR1 MNHNS and CDR2 SASEGT. Here the CDR3 DNA reads TGTGCCAGCAGCGTATTTGCAACTAATGAAAAACTGTTTTTT. Translation: CASSVFATNEKLFF.

On this clone itself: Other nucleotide sequences in the sample specify the same CDR3. The chain recombines TRBV2 with TRBJ2-5, with D maybe TRBD1 (5 bases). The CDR3 length is 12 residues. Germline assignment: CDR1 SNHLY and CDR2 FYNNEI. Trimming pared 6 bases from V and 2 bases from J, leaving 7 bases between. The CDR3 coding sequence is TGTGCCAGCAGGCAGGGACAAGAGACCCAGTACTTC. Its translation: CASRQGQETQYF. Based on the CDR3 plus reference TRBV2 and TRBJ2-5, the full variable domain is EPEVTQTPSHQVTQMGQEVILRCVPISNHLYFYWYRQILGQKVEFLVSFYNNEISEKSEIFDDQFSVERPDGSNFTLKIRSTKLEDSAMYFCASRQGQETQYFGPGTRLLVL.

V is TRBV6-5 and J is TRBJ1-2; D may be TRBD1 (5 bases). The CDR3 length is 13 residues. Germline V gene sequence: CDR1 MNHEY, CDR2 SVGAGI. Deletions cut 5 bases from V and 2 bases from J, with 9 bases between. The CDR3 sequence: CASSKQENYGYTF. CDR3 coding DNA: TGTGCCAGCAGTAAACAGGAGAACTATGGCTACACCTTC.

This clone was found once. The rearrangement uses TRBV4-1 and TRBJ2-7, with TRBD2 matching 14 bases. The germline gives CDR1 MGHRA, CDR2 YSYEKL. The CDR3 extends over 17 amino acids. Unmatched junction bases numbered 7, after V lost 0 bases and J lost 6 bases. CDR3 DNA sequence: TGCGCCAGCAGCCAAGAGGGGACTAGCGGGGGAGGAGGCGAGCAGTACTTC. Translating gives CASSQEGTSGGGGEQYF.